Shown below are 6 T cell receptor beta chains from a single sample sequenced in a study of blood T cell repertoires in COVID-19. Sequencing used immunoSEQ multiplex PCR; TCRdb keeps in-frame clones, though not all of them. Found here are some 300,000 clones, around nine tenths of them singletons; the top ten hold around 1.7%. The specimen sequenced was PBMCs or T cells enriched from blood (not recorded which). All receptors derive from a woman aged 40 to 50 who had recovered from COVID-19.

The chain is built from TRBV9 and TRBJ1-2; 10 nucleotides agree with TRBD1. The CDR3 loop spans 15 amino acids. V lost 3 bases, J lost 4 bases, and 6 bases stayed unmatched. The V gene's germline CDR1 is SGDLS and CDR2 YYNGEE. The CDR3 reads CASSGGTGDIYGYTF. CDR3 DNA sequence: TGTGCCAGCAGCGGAGGGACAGGGGACATCTATGGCTACACCTTC.

The V call is TRBV28, the J call TRBJ1-2; D perhaps matches TRBD1 (5 bases). CDR3 length: 14 amino acids. Trimming stripped 2 bases from V and 6 bases from J, with 13 bases between. Germline values: CDR1 MDHEN, CDR2 SYDVKM. CDR3 loop: CASSLRAGNHGYTF. CDR3 DNA: TGTGCCAGCAGTTTAAGGGCAGGGAACCATGGCTACACCTTC.

This clone has a single count. This chain links TRBV19 with TRBJ2-3, with a weak D call TRBD2 (6 bases). The CDR3 has 15 amino acids. Trimming took off 0 bases at V and 6 bases at J, with 13 bases between the two ends. Germline CDR1 and CDR2: LNHDA and SQIVND (reference sequence). The CDR3 nucleotides read TGTGCCAGTAGTATAGAGGGCGGGACCCCCGATACGCAGTATTTT. Translated: CASSIEGGTPDTQYF.

This clone was observed a single time. This chain joins TRBV5-1 and TRBJ2-7; no firm D call. The CDR3 sequence is 14 residues long. Germline V CDR1 and CDR2: SGHRS, YFSETQ. V lost 7 bases, J lost 0 bases, and 14 bases lay in between. In DNA form, the CDR3 reads TGCGCCAGCCGCGAGCAGGCGAGCTCCTACGAGCAGTACTTC. Its protein is CASREQASSYEQYF. The complete variable domain, with remaining parts taken from reference TRBV5-1 and TRBJ2-7, reads KAGVTQTPRYLIKTRGQQVTLSCSPISGHRSVSWYQQTPGQGLQFLFEYFSETQRNKGNFPGRFSGRQFSNSRSEMNVSTLELGDSALYLCASREQASSYEQYFGPGTRLTVT.

The rearrangement uses TRBV9 and TRBJ1-1; D may be TRBD1 (6 bases). This CDR3 contains 15 residues. V was trimmed by 4 bases and J by 4 bases, leaving 17 bases between them. The V gene's germline CDR1 is SGDLS and CDR2 YYNGEE. CDR3 loop: CASSFGGGHSTEAFF. In DNA form, the CDR3 reads TGTGCCAGCAGCTTCGGGGGGGGACACTCCACTGAAGCTTTCTTT.

V usage is TRBV27 and J usage is TRBJ2-7, with a weak D call TRBD1 (5 bases). This CDR3 contains 14 residues. V lost 4 bases to trimming and J lost 6 bases, with 16 bases between them. Looked up from germline, CDR1 is MNHEY and CDR2 is SMNVEV (reference sequence). The CDR3 DNA sequence: TGTGCCAGCAGTTGGGGCAGGAAGACCGGCGAGCAGTACTTC. This encodes CASSWGRKTGEQYF.